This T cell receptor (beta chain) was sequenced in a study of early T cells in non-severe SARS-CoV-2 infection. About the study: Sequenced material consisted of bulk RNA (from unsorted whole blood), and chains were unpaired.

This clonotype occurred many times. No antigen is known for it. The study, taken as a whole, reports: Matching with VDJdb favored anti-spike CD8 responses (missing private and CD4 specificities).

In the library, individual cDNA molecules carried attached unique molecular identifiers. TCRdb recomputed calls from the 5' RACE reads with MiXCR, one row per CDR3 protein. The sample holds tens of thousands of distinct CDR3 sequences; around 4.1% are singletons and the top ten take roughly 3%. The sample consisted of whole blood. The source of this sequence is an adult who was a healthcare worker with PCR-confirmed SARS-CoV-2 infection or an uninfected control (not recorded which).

The DNA for the CDR3 is TGCGCCAGCAGCCGCGGGGGCAGGCCCTCCAAAGGAGAGCAGTTCTTC. Translation: CASSRGGRPSKGEQFF. The chain combines TRBV10-2 with TRBJ2-1; D might be TRBD2 (7 bases). V lost 6 bases, J lost 10 bases, and 25 bases lay in between. Per germline, CDR1 WSHSY and CDR2 SAAADI. The CDR3 runs 16 residues.